The 21 T cell receptor beta chains in this list originate from one sample, sequenced in a study of patients and donors after allogeneic stem cell transplantation. TCRdb reprocessed the RT-PCR reads via MiXCR and lists one record per CDR3 protein. The sample has some 880,000 distinct CDR3 sequences, about 20% seen once. Sequenced sample: blood, either unsorted or a sorted T cell fraction (not recorded which). These receptors were obtained from a human donor who was either an allogeneic HSCT recipient or a stem cell or donor lymphocyte infusion donor (not recorded which). It is not recorded whose cells these are; they may come from a transplant donor.

This clonotype was recorded a few times. CDR3 sequence (DNA): TGTGCCACCAGCAGAGGCCGAGGACAGGGCAATGAGCAGTTCTTC. Translating gives CATSRGRGQGNEQFF. V is TRBV15 and J is TRBJ2-1; TRBD1 matches 8 bases. The CDR3 sequence is 15 residues long. The junction had 5 bases not matched to a gene; V was cut back by 1 base and J by 6 bases. Per the germline V gene, CDR1 is LNHNV and CDR2 is YYDKDF (reference sequence).

This clonotype was recorded many times. The chain has TRBV15 and TRBJ2-1; maybe TRBD1 (6 bases). CDR3 length: 15 amino acids. CDR1 is LNHNV, CDR2 YYDKDF, per germline (reference sequence). V was cut by 0 bases and J by 6 bases, with 12 bases left in between. The CDR3 reads CATSRDRAGVNEQFF. The CDR3 DNA reads as TGTGCCACCAGCAGAGATAGGGCAGGGGTCAATGAGCAGTTCTTC. Complete variable domain (other parts from reference TRBV15 and TRBJ2-1): DAMVIQNPRYQVTQFGKPVTLSCSQTLNHNVMYWYQQKSSQAPKLLFHYYDKDFNNEADTPDNFQSRRPNTSFCFLDIRSPGLGDTAMYLCATSRDRAGVNEQFFGPGTRLTVL.

The genes are TRBV3-1 and TRBJ1-2; D call uncertain. The germline CDR1 and CDR2 sequences are LGHDT and YNNKEL (reference sequence). The CDR3 sequence is 16 residues long. Trimming pared 5 bases from V and 2 bases from J, leaving 18 bases between. The CDR3 DNA reads TGTGCCAGCAGCTCCCGGGCGGGTCCATTGAACTATGGCTACACCTTC. Translated: CASSSRAGPLNYGYTF.

This clonotype was observed a few times. V and J are TRBV3-1 and TRBJ2-2; TRBD1 aligns across 7 bases. The V gene end was trimmed by 3 bases and the J gene end by 2 bases; junction bases not matched to a gene: 9. Germline V gene lookup returns CDR1 LGHDT and CDR2 YNNKEL (reference sequence). This CDR3 is 17 amino acids long. CDR3 amino acids: CASSHVQGRVNTGELFF. CDR3 DNA: TGTGCCAGCAGCCACGTACAGGGGAGAGTTAACACCGGGGAGCTGTTTTTT.

V and J are TRBV7-2 and TRBJ2-1, with D tentatively TRBD2 (5 bases). Germline-derived CDR1 and CDR2 are SGHTA and FQGNSA. Trimming took 1 base from V and 3 from J, leaving 10 bases between them. The CDR3 sequence is 15 residues long. The CDR3: CASSLGTGNYNEQFF. In DNA form, the CDR3 reads TGTGCCAGCAGCTTAGGGACTGGAAACTACAATGAGCAGTTCTTC. Combining the CDR3 with reference TRBV7-2 and TRBJ2-1 gives the whole variable domain GAGVSQSPSNKVTEKGKDVELRCDPISGHTALYWYRQSLGQGLEFLIYFQGNSAPDKSGLPSDRFSAERTGGSVSTLTIQRTQQEDSAVYLCASSLGTGNYNEQFFGPGTRLTVL.

This clonotype was observed a handful of times. The rearrangement joins TRBV6-1 to TRBJ2-1; tentatively, D is TRBD1 or TRBD2 (5 bases each). The CDR3 runs 15 residues. V was clipped by 10 bases and J by 1 base, with 17 bases between them. The germline V gene encodes CDR1 MNHNS and CDR2 SASEGT. The CDR3 sequence: CATQAAGSSYNEQFF. As DNA, the CDR3 is TGTGCCACCCAGGCGGCAGGGAGTTCCTACAATGAGCAGTTCTTC.

The rearrangement uses TRBV12-3 or TRBV12-4 and TRBJ1-5; possibly TRBD1 for D (5 bases). The CDR3 is made up of 14 amino acids. V lost 0 bases to trimming and J lost 5 bases, with 8 bases between them. In nucleotides, the CDR3 is TGTGCCAGCAGTTTAGCGGGCAGGGATCAGCCCCAGCATTTT. Its protein is CASSLAGRDQPQHF.

This rearrangement joins TRBV5-1 to TRBJ2-7; D unresolved. The germline V gene encodes CDR1 SGHRS and CDR2 YFSETQ. V was shortened by 4 bases and J by 4 bases, with 15 bases between the two germline ends. CDR3 length: 14 amino acids. CDR3 nucleotide sequence: TGCGCCAGCAGCCCTGGCGGAGTAGGGTACGAGCAGTACTTC. Translating gives CASSPGGVGYEQYF.

This clonotype showed up just a few times. The rearrangement links TRBV12-3 or TRBV12-4 to TRBJ1-6; D perhaps matches TRBD1 (5 bases). The CDR3 loop spans 19 amino acids. Trimming stripped 2 bases from V and 5 bases from J, with 22 bases between. As DNA, the CDR3 is TGTGCCAGCAGTTTACTCGCCCCAATATCCGGGACTCATAATTCACCCCTCCACTTT. Its translation is CASSLLAPISGTHNSPLHF.

DNA of the CDR3: TGTGCCAGCAGTTTTAGGGAGATAGATACGCAGTATTTT. Translated: CASSFREIDTQYF. The chain couples TRBV12-3 or TRBV12-4 to TRBJ2-3; a weak D match, TRBD2 (5 bases). The V end was cut by 3 bases, the J end by 5 bases, with 9 bases between. This CDR3 is 13 amino acids long.

This clonotype was seen only a few times. CDR3 amino acids: CATADTDNSPLHF. The CDR3 DNA sequence: TGTGCCACCGCAGACACAGACAATTCACCCCTCCACTTT. The chain couples TRBV24-1 to TRBJ1-6; D gene uncertain. The ends were cut back, 9 bases at V and 7 bases at J, with 12 bases in the middle. The CDR3 totals 13 residues. Germline V CDR1 and CDR2: KGHDR, SFDVKD.

J is TRBJ2-7 and V is TRBV6-2 or TRBV6-3, with a weak D call TRBD1 (6 bases). The CDR3 has 14 amino acids. In germline, CDR1 is MNHEY, CDR2 SVGEGT. V lost 3 bases and J lost 2, with 11 bases in between. The CDR3: CASSYTNRAYEQYF. The CDR3 DNA is TGTGCCAGCAGTTATACCAACAGGGCCTACGAGCAGTACTTC.

This clonotype was found a few times. The rearrangement links TRBV24-1 to TRBJ1-2; 10 bases line up with TRBD1. The CDR3 is made up of 15 amino acids. V shed 5 bases, J shed 8 bases, and the junction held 10 bases outside the gene matches. Germline V CDR1 and CDR2: KGHDR, SFDVKD. This CDR3 is CATSAKDRGTSGYTF. The CDR3 DNA is TGTGCCACCAGTGCGAAGGACAGGGGGACTAGCGGCTACACCTTC.

The rearrangement links TRBV5-5 to TRBJ1-2; 8 positions agree with TRBD1. V lost 0 bases, J lost 8 bases, and 12 bases stayed unmatched. Germline CDR1 is SGHKS and CDR2 is YYEKEE (reference sequence). The length of the CDR3 is 16 residues. CDR3: CASSLDGTGRSRGYTF. As DNA, the CDR3 is TGTGCCAGCAGCTTGGACGGGACAGGAAGGTCCCGGGGCTACACCTTC. The full variable domain, its missing parts supplied by reference TRBV5-5 and TRBJ1-2, is DAGVTQSPTHLIKTRGQQVTLRCSPISGHKSVSWYQQVLGQGPQFIFQYYEKEERGRGNFPDRFSARQFPNYSSELNVNALLLGDSALYLCASSLDGTGRSRGYTFGSGTRLTVV.

V is TRBV6-5 and J is TRBJ2-6; D might be TRBD2 (6 bases). Germline CDR1 and CDR2: MNHEY and SVGAGI. The CDR3 has 17 residues. V was pared by 0 bases and J by 2 bases, with 11 bases between. CDR3 region: CASSYSMGGAGANVLTF. CDR3 nucleotide sequence: TGTGCCAGCAGTTACTCGATGGGGGGAGCTGGGGCCAACGTCCTGACTTTC.

The V gene is TRBV6-5, the J gene TRBJ1-1, with 8 positions matching TRBD1. V shed 2 bases and J 0 bases; nucleotides not matched to a gene: 11. CDR1 is MNHEY, CDR2 SVGAGI, per germline. This CDR3 contains 18 residues. CDR3 nucleotides: TGTGCCAGCAGTTACCCCTGGGGGCAGGGGGCGATGAACACTGAAGCTTTCTTT. Protein: CASSYPWGQGAMNTEAFF.

This rearrangement joins TRBV18 to TRBJ1-2; possible D gene TRBD1, 6 bases. V lost 7 bases and J lost 8, with 17 bases in between. CDR1 and CDR2 (germline): KGHSH, LQKENI. This CDR3 contains 13 residues. The CDR3 loop reads CASYRDTAQGYTF. CDR3 DNA sequence: TGTGCCAGCTACCGGGACACGGCGCAGGGCTACACCTTC.

The chain couples TRBV6-5 to TRBJ1-1, with TRBD1 matching 8 bases. CDR1 and CDR2 (germline): MNHEY, SVGAGI. The CDR3 is made up of 13 amino acids. J gave up 11 bases and V 2 bases, and 7 bases lay outside the gene matches. The CDR3 reads CASSYGQTGDAFF. CDR3 bases: TGTGCCAGCAGTTACGGACAGACAGGGGACGCTTTCTTT.

The chain links TRBV3-1 to TRBJ2-5, with D perhaps matching TRBD1 or TRBD2 (5 bases each). The V and J ends lost 2 bases and 1 base respectively, with 11 bases between them. CDR1 is LGHDT, CDR2 YNNKEL, per germline (reference sequence). There are 15 residues in the CDR3. The CDR3 spells CASSQRGRPQETQYF. The CDR3 DNA is TGTGCCAGCAGCCAACGGGGCAGACCCCAAGAGACCCAGTACTTC.

The J gene is TRBJ2-7, the V gene TRBV3-1; 8 bases are a match to TRBD2. Trimming at V came to 4 bases and at J to 1 base, leaving 6 bases not matched to a gene. In germline, CDR1 is LGHDT, CDR2 YNNKEL (reference sequence). The CDR3 is 15 amino acids. The CDR3 DNA reads TGTGCCAGCAGCCCGCCGACTAGCGATTCCTACGAGCAGTACTTC. Residues: CASSPPTSDSYEQYF.

J is TRBJ2-3 and V is TRBV20-1, with TRBD2 as a possible D gene (7 bases). The CDR3 contains 15 residues. Trimming cost V 0 bases and J 2 bases, with 12 bases left between them. CDR1 is DFQATT and CDR2 is SNEGSKA in the germline V gene (reference sequence). CDR3 in amino acids: CSARDPGGHTDTQYF. CDR3 sequence (DNA): TGCAGTGCTAGAGATCCGGGGGGACACACAGATACGCAGTATTTT.